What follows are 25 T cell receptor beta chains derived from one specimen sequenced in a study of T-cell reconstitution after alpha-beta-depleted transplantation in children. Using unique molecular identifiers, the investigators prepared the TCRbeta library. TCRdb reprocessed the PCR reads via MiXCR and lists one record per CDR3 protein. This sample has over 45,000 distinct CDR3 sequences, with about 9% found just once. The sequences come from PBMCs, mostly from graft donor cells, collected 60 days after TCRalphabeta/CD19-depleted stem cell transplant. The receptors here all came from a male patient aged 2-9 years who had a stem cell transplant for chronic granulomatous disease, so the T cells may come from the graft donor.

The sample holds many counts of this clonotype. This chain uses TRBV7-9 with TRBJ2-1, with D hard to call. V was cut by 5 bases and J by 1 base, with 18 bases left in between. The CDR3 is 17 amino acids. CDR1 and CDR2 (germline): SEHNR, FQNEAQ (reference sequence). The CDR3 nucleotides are TGTGCCAGCAGCCCCCTCTCGTGGGTCAGATCCTACAATGAGCAGTTCTTC. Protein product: CASSPLSWVRSYNEQFF.

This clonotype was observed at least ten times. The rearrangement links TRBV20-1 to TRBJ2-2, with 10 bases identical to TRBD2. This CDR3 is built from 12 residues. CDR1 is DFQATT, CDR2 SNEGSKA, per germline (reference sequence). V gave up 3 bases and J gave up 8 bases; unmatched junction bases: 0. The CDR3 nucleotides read TGCAGTGCTAGGACTAGCGGGGGGGAGCTGTTTTTT. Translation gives CSARTSGGELFF.

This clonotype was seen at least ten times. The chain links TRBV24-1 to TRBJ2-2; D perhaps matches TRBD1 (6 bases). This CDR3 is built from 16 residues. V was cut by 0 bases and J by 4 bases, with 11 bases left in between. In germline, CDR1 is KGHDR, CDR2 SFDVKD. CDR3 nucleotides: TGTGCCACCAGTGATTTGGGGGGCGGCAGCACCGGGGAGCTGTTTTTT. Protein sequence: CATSDLGGGSTGELFF.

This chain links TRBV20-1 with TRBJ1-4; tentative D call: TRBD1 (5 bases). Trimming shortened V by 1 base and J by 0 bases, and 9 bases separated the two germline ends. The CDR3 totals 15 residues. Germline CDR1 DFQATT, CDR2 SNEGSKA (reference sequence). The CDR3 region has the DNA TGCAGTGCTAGAGCTCCGACAGCAACTAATGAAAAACTGTTTTTT. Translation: CSARAPTATNEKLFF.

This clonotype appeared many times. The CDR3 is CASSPGPTQRTYGYTF. Here the CDR3 DNA reads TGTGCCAGCAGCCCCGGGCCCACCCAAAGGACCTATGGCTACACCTTC. The chain uses TRBV3-1 and TRBJ1-2; the D is unclear. V was trimmed by 4 bases and J by 4 bases, leaving 19 bases between them. Per the germline V gene, CDR1 is LGHDT and CDR2 is YNNKEL (reference sequence). There are 16 residues in the CDR3.

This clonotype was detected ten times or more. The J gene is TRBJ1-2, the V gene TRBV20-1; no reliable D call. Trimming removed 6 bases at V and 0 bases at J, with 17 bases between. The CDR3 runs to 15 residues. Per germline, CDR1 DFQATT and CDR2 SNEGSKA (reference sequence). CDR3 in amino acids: CSARLLADTNYGYTF. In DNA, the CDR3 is TGCAGTGCCCGACTGCTGGCAGACACTAACTATGGCTACACCTTC.

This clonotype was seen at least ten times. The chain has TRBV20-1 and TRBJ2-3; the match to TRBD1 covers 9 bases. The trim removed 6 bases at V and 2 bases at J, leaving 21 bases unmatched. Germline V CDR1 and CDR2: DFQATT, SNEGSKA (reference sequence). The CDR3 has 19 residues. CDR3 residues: CSARKYRDRAGSDTDTQYF. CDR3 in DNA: TGCAGTGCGCGGAAATACCGGGACAGGGCCGGGTCGGACACAGATACGCAGTATTTT.

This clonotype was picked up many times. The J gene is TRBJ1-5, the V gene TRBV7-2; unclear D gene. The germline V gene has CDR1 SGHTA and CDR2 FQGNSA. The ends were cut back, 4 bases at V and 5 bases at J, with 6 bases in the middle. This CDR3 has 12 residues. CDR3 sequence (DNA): TGTGCCAGCAGCTCCGGATATCAGCCCCAGCATTTT. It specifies CASSSGYQPQHF.

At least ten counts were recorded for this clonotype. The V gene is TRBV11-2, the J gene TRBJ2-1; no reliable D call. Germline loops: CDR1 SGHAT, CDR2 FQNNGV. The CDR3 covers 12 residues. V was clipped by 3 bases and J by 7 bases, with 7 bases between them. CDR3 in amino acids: CASSFLGNEQFF. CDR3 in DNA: TGTGCCAGCAGCTTTCTGGGGAATGAGCAGTTCTTC.

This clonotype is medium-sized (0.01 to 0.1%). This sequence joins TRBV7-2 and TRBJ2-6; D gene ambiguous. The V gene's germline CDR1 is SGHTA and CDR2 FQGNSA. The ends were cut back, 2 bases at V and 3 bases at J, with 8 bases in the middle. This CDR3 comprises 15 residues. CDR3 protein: CASSLHFLGANVLTF. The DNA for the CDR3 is TGTGCCAGCAGCTTACATTTCCTTGGGGCCAACGTCCTGACTTTC.

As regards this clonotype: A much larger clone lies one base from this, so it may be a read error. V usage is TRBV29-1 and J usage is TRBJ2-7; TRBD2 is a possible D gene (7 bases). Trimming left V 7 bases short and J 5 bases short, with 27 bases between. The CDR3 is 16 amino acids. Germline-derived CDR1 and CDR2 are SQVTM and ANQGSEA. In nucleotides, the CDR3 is TGCAGCGGGGGTTGGAAGAAGGGGGGGACCACCAACGAGCAGTACTTC. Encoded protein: CSGGWKKGGTTNEQYF.

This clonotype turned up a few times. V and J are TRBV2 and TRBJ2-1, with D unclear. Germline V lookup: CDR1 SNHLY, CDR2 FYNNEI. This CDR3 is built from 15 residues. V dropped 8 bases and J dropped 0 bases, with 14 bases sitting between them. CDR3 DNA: TGTGCCAGCCGTTCCCCGACTCGCTCCTACAATGAGCAGTTCTTC. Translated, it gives CASRSPTRSYNEQFF.

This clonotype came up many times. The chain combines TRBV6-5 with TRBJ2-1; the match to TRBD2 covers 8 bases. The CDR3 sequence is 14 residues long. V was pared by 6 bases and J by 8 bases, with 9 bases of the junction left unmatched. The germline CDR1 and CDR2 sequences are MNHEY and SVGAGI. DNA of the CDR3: TGTGCCAGCAGCGTACGGGAGGGGGGTTATGAGCAGTTCTTC. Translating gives CASSVREGGYEQFF.

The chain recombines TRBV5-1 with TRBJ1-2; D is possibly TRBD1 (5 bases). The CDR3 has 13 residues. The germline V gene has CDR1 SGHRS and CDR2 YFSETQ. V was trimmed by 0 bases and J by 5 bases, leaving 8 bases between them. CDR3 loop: CASSLARDYGYTF. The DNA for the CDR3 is TGCGCCAGCAGCTTGGCCAGGGATTATGGCTACACCTTC. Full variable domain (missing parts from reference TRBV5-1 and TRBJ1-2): KAGVTQTPRYLIKTRGQQVTLSCSPISGHRSVSWYQQTPGQGLQFLFEYFSETQRNKGNFPGRFSGRQFSNSRSEMNVSTLELGDSALYLCASSLARDYGYTFGSGTRLTVV.

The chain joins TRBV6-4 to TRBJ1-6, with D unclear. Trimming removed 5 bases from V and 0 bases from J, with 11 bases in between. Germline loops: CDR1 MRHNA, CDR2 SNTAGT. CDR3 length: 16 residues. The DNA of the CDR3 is TGTGCCAGCAGTCGCGCCCGAAGCTCCTATAATTCACCCCTCCACTTT. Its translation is CASSRARSSYNSPLHF.

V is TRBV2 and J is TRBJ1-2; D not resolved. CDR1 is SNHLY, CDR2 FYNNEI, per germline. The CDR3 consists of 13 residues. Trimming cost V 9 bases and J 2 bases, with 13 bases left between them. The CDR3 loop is CARGLSGNYGYTF. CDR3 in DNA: TGTGCCAGAGGACTATCGGGGAACTATGGCTACACCTTC.

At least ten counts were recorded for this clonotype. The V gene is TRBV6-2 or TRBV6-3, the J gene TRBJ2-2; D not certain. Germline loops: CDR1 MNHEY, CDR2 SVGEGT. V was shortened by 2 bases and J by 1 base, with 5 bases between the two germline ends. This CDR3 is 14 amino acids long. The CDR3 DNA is TGTGCCAGCAGTTACAGTATGAACACCGGGGAGCTGTTTTTT. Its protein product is CASSYSMNTGELFF.

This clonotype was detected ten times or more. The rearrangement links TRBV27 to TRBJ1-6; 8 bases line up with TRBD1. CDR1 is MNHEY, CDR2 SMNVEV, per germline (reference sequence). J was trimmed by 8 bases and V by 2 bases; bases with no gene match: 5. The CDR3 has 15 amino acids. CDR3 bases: TGTGCCAGCAGTTTAGGGGACAGGAGACATTCACCCCTCCACTTT. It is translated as CASSLGDRRHSPLHF.

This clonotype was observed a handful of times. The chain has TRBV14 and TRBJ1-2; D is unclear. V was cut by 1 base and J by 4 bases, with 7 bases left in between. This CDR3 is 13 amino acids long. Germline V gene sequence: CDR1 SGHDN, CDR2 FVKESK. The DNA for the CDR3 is TGTGCCAGCAGCCAAGTTTTTGTCTATGGCTACACCTTC. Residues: CASSQVFVYGYTF. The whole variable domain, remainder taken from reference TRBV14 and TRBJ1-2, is EAGVTQFPSHSVIEKGQTVTLRCDPISGHDNLYWYRRVMGKEIKFLLHFVKESKQDESGMPNNRFLAERTGGTYSTLKVQPAELEDSGVYFCASSQVFVYGYTFGSGTRLTVV.

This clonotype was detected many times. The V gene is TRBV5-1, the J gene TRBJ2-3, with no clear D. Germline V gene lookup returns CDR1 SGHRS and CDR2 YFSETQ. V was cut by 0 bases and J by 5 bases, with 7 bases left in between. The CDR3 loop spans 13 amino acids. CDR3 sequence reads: CASSLVLGDTQYF. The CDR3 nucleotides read TGCGCCAGCAGCTTGGTTTTGGGAGATACGCAGTATTTT.

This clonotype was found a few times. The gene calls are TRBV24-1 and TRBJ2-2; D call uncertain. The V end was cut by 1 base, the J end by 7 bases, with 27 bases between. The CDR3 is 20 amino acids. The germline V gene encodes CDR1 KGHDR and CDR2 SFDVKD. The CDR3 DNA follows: TGTGCCACCAGTGATTTCCCCCCGGAGAGTGTAGGGCCCCCCGACGGGGAGCTGTTTTTT. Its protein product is CATSDFPPESVGPPDGELFF.

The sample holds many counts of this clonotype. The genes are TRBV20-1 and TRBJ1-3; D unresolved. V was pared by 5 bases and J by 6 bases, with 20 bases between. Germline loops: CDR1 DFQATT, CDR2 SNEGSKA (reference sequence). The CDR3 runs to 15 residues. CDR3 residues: CSAVGRYQDPNTIYF. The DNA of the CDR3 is TGCAGTGCTGTAGGGCGCTATCAGGACCCAAACACCATATATTTT.

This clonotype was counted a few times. The chain's CDR3 is CASSQGTAYEQYF. The CDR3 DNA reads TGTGCCAGCAGCCAAGGAACAGCCTACGAGCAGTACTTC. The chain uses TRBV3-1 and TRBJ2-7; D is uncertain. Trimming removed 1 base from V and 2 bases from J, with 6 bases in between. The CDR3 spans 13 residues. Germline CDR1 LGHDT, CDR2 YNNKEL (reference sequence).

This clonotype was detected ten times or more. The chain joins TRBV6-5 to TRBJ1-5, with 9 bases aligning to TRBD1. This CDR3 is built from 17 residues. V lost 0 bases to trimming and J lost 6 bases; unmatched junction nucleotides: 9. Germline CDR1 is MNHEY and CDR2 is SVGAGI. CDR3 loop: CASSYSLTGGRFQPQHF. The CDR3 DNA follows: TGTGCCAGCAGTTACTCGTTAACAGGGGGCCGGTTTCAGCCCCAGCATTTT.

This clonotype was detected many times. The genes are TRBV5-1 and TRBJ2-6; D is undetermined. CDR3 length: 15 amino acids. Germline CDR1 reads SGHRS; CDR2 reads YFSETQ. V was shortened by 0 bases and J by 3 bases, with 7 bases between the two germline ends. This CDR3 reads CASSLASGGANVLTF. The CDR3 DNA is TGCGCCAGCAGCTTGGCCTCAGGTGGGGCCAACGTCCTGACTTTC.